This T cell receptor beta chain was recovered during a study of Tregs in tolerant kidney transplant recipients. CDR1 and CDR2 (germline): KGHSH, LQKENI. The CDR3 spans 18 residues. Trimming left V 0 bases short and J 0 bases short, with 17 bases between. Details on this clone: Its antigen is not identified.

Sequencing used immunoSEQ multiplex PCR; TCRdb keeps in-frame clones, though not all of them. The profile covers about 44,000 clones, with about 95% appearing a single time and 0.37% taken by the ten largest. The source material was Tregs from blood cultured with allogeneic cells. This chain links TRBV18 with TRBJ1-1; a weak D match, TRBD1 (5 bases). The TCR sequence derives from a human donor in good health. Here the CDR3 DNA reads TGTGCCAGCTCACCACCGACTCTGGGGGGAGGAATGAACACTGAAGCTTTCTTT. This codes for CASSPPTLGGGMNTEAFF. Full variable domain (remainder filled in from reference TRBV18 and TRBJ1-1): NAGVMQNPRHLVRRRGQEARLRCSPMKGHSHVYWYRQLPEEGLKFMVYLQKENIIDESGMPKERFSAEFPKEGPSILRIQQVVRGDSAAYFCASSPPTLGGGMNTEAFFGQGTRLTVV.